This TCR beta chain appears in the sequencing data of a study of response to subunit inactivated influenza vaccine. The V segment lost 5 bases and the J segment 3 bases; nucleotides outside the gene matches: 6. The CDR3 runs 15 residues. Only a few counts were recorded for this clonotype. TCRdb ran MiXCR on the RT-PCR reads and lists one entry per CDR3 protein. The table has more than 500,000 distinct CDR3 sequences, 11% seen once. These data are also associated with another study on T cells expressing NK-cell markers. This second study says: Beta-chain TCR cDNA was generated via 5'RACE template switching with UMIs. Whether expanded NKG2C-expressing T cell clones recognize HCMV is unknown.

The sequence was obtained from a man aged 50 to 60 who received an inactivated influenza vaccine. The sample was PBMCs from blood, taken on the day of vaccination. This chain links TRBV12-3 or TRBV12-4 with TRBJ1-3, with 8 positions matching TRBD1. CDR3 region: CASSPGQGNGNTIYF. The CDR3, as DNA: TGTGCCAGCAGTCCCGGACAGGGAAATGGAAACACCATATATTTT.